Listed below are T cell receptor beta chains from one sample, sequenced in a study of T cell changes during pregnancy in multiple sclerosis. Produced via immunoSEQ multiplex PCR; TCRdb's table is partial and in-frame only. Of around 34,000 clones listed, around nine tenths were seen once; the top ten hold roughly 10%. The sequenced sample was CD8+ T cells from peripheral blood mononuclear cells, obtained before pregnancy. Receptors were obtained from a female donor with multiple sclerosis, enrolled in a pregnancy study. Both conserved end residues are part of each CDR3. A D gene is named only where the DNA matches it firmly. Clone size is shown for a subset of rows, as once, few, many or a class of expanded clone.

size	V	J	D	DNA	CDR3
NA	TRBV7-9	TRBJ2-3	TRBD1	TGTGCCAGCGGGGGGACAGGGGGCACAGATACGCAGTATTTT	CASGGTGGTDTQYF
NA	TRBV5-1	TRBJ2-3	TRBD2	TGCGCCAGCAGCTTGGGCGGGAGCCTCACAGATACGCAGTATTTT	CASSLGGSLTDTQYF
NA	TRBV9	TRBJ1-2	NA	TGTGCCAGCAGCCTTTGGACAGAGGGCTACACCTTC	CASSLWTEGYTF
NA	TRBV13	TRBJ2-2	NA	TGTGCCAGCAGCTATCGGAGGCCTAACACCGGGGAGCTGTTTTTT	CASSYRRPNTGELFF
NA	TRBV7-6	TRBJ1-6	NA	TGTGCCAGCAGCGAAGGGAGGGGGTTGGGGGGCGCTTCCTCACCCCTCCACTTT	CASSEGRGLGGASSPLHF
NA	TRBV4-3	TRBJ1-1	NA	TGCGCCAGCAGCCAAGATAACAGGGTCTTGAACACTGAAGCTTTCTTT	CASSQDNRVLNTEAFF
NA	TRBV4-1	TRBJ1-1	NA	TGCGCCAGCAGCCCCTACCGAGTCAGGGAAACTGAAGCTTTCTTT	CASSPYRVRETEAFF
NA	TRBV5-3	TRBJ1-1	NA	TGTGCCAGAAGCTGGGCCGAGACAGTCATGAACACTGAAGCTTTCTTT	CARSWAETVMNTEAFF
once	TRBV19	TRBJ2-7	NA	TGTGCCAGCCACTCAACGGGGGAGCAGTACTTC	CASHSTGEQYF
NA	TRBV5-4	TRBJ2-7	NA	TGTGCCAGCAGCTCCTATAGCTCCTACGAGCAGTACTTC	CASSSYSSYEQYF
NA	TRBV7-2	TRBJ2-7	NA	TGTGCCAGCAGCTTAGGGTACAACGAGCAGTACTTC	CASSLGYNEQYF
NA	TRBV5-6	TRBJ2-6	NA	TGTGCCAGCAGGTCAGACTTCTGGGCCAACGTCCTGACTTTC	CASRSDFWANVLTF
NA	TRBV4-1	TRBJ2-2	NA	TGCGCCAGCAGTCCGGGGTCTACCGGGGAGCTGTTTTTT	CASSPGSTGELFF
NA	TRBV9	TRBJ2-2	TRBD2	TGTGCCAGCAGTTATCCGGGAGCGGCTAGCGGGGGGGCCGAGGACACCGGGGAGCTGTTTTTT	CASSYPGAASGGAEDTGELFF
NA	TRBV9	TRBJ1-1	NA	TGTGCCAGCAGCCCAAGGGGGGGCGGAACTGAAGCTTTCTTT	CASSPRGGGTEAFF
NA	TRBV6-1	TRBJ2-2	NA	TGTGCCAGCACCCTCCCATACTGGGGGGAGCTGTTTTTT	CASTLPYWGELFF
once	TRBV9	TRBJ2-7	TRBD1	TGTGCCAGCAGCGTGGGGACAGGACTCTCCTACGAGCAGTACTTC	CASSVGTGLSYEQYF
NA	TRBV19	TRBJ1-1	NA	TGTGCCAGTAGTATAGAGGTAGGCGGGGGCACTGAAGCTTTCTTT	CASSIEVGGGTEAFF